These T cell receptor beta chains were read from a single sample in a study of cytomegalovirus exposure and HLA in healthy donors. Profiled with immunoSEQ multiplex PCR; TCRdb holds only in-frame clones, not every one. The sample comprises 100,000 to 150,000 clones, 85% to 95% of which are singletons, and 1% to 1.5% rests with the top ten. The sequencing input was PBMCs. The receptors come from a woman in her late teens or twenties in good health and CMV-seronegative. Both conserved end residues are part of each CDR3. Fields, in order: J gene, V gene, clone size, D gene, CDR3 DNA, CDR3 protein. The D gene is left open where the match is weak. Size tells how often a clone was seen (once, few, many) or the class of an expanded clone, and some rows leave it out.

J gene: TRBJ2-7; V gene: TRBV7-9; clone size: NA; D gene: TRBD1; CDR3 DNA: TGTGCCACCACCCTCAACCCCTCCACGACAGGGGCCGGGGAGCAGTACTTC; CDR3 protein: CATTLNPSTTGAGEQYF
J gene: TRBJ2-1; V gene: TRBV5-1; clone size: NA; D gene: TRBD2; CDR3 DNA: TGCGCCAGCAGCTTTGGACTAGCGGGGGGTAATGAGCAGTTCTTC; CDR3 protein: CASSFGLAGGNEQFF
J gene: TRBJ2-1; V gene: TRBV10-2; clone size: NA; D gene: NA; CDR3 DNA: TGCGCCAGCAGCAACAGGTATGAGCAGTTCTTC; CDR3 protein: CASSNRYEQFF
J gene: TRBJ2-4; V gene: TRBV4-2; clone size: NA; D gene: TRBD1; CDR3 DNA: TGTGCCAGCCGTCCGGGGACAGATCTAAACATTCAGTACTTC; CDR3 protein: CASRPGTDLNIQYF
J gene: TRBJ2-2; V gene: TRBV27; clone size: NA; D gene: NA; CDR3 DNA: TGTGCCAGCAGGGGGAATACATACGGGGCCGGGGAGCTGTTTTTT; CDR3 protein: CASRGNTYGAGELFF
J gene: TRBJ1-1; V gene: TRBV2; clone size: NA; D gene: NA; CDR3 DNA: TGTGCCAGCAGTGCGACCAGGGGGAACACTGAAGCTTTCTTT; CDR3 protein: CASSATRGNTEAFF
J gene: TRBJ1-1; V gene: TRBV19; clone size: NA; D gene: TRBD1; CDR3 DNA: TGTGCCAGTAGTCACAGGGGTTTAGGCACTGAAGCTTTCTTT; CDR3 protein: CASSHRGLGTEAFF
J gene: TRBJ2-3; V gene: TRBV13; clone size: NA; D gene: NA; CDR3 DNA: TGTGCCAGCAGCTTCACGGGGACACCAGCAGATACGCAGTATTTT; CDR3 protein: CASSFTGTPADTQYF
J gene: TRBJ2-4; V gene: TRBV4-2; clone size: NA; D gene: TRBD2; CDR3 DNA: TGTGCCAGCAGCCAAGGGCTAGCGGAAAACATTCAGTACTTC; CDR3 protein: CASSQGLAENIQYF
J gene: TRBJ1-1; V gene: TRBV6-1; clone size: NA; D gene: NA; CDR3 DNA: TGTGCCAGCACTCGGAACCGGCGGGGTTCCCCTGAAGCTTTCTTT; CDR3 protein: CASTRNRRGSPEAFF
J gene: TRBJ1-2; V gene: TRBV6-5; clone size: NA; D gene: NA; CDR3 DNA: TGTGCCAGCAGTTACGGCGACACGTACTACACCTTC; CDR3 protein: CASSYGDTYYTF
J gene: TRBJ2-7; V gene: TRBV28; clone size: few; D gene: TRBD2; CDR3 DNA: TGTGCCAGCAGGGGTAGCGGGACCTACGAGCAGTACTTC; CDR3 protein: CASRGSGTYEQYF
J gene: TRBJ2-5; V gene: TRBV30; clone size: NA; D gene: NA; CDR3 DNA: TGTGCCTGGAGTGTACAAAGCGGACAGTCCGAGACCCAGTACTTC; CDR3 protein: CAWSVQSGQSETQYF
J gene: TRBJ1-1; V gene: TRBV18; clone size: NA; D gene: NA; CDR3 DNA: TGTGCCAGCTCGCCTACAGGGAATGCTGAAGCTTTCTTT; CDR3 protein: CASSPTGNAEAFF
J gene: TRBJ2-7; V gene: TRBV18; clone size: NA; D gene: TRBD1; CDR3 DNA: TGTGCCAGCTCACCCCTCCGTCCCGGGACAGGGGGTTTTGGGGTTCAGCAGTACTTC; CDR3 protein: CASSPLRPGTGGFGVQQYF
J gene: TRBJ1-2; V gene: TRBV4-2; clone size: NA; D gene: TRBD1; CDR3 DNA: TGTGCCAGCAGCCAAGATCGGACAGGGGACGGCTACACCTTC; CDR3 protein: CASSQDRTGDGYTF
J gene: TRBJ1-4; V gene: TRBV25-1; clone size: NA; D gene: NA; CDR3 DNA: TGTGCCAGCAGTGAATCCAAGACAGACTCCGGGGAAAAACTGTTTTTT; CDR3 protein: CASSESKTDSGEKLFF
J gene: TRBJ2-3; V gene: TRBV30; clone size: NA; D gene: NA; CDR3 DNA: TGTGCCTGGAGTGGGCCGGCTAATGAGGGTACGCAGTATTTT; CDR3 protein: CAWSGPANEGTQYF
J gene: TRBJ2-7; V gene: TRBV6-6; clone size: NA; D gene: TRBD2; CDR3 DNA: TGTGCCAGCACTCCGGGGAGGGTAACCTACGAGCAGTACTTC; CDR3 protein: CASTPGRVTYEQYF
J gene: TRBJ1-3; V gene: TRBV10-2; clone size: NA; D gene: NA; CDR3 DNA: TGCGCCAGCAGGACAGGAATTTCTGGAAACACCATATATTTT; CDR3 protein: CASRTGISGNTIYF
J gene: TRBJ1-6; V gene: TRBV11-2; clone size: NA; D gene: TRBD1; CDR3 DNA: TGTGCCAGCAGCAACCAGACAGGGAATAATTCACCCCTCCACTTT; CDR3 protein: CASSNQTGNNSPLHF
J gene: TRBJ2-7; V gene: TRBV28; clone size: NA; D gene: NA; CDR3 DNA: TGTGCCAGCACCCTCCAGGGGTCCTCCTACGAGCAGTACTTC; CDR3 protein: CASTLQGSSYEQYF
J gene: TRBJ2-3; V gene: TRBV28; clone size: NA; D gene: TRBD2; CDR3 DNA: TGTGCCAGCAGTCTAGCGGGGTTGGCAGATACGCAGTATTTT; CDR3 protein: CASSLAGLADTQYF
J gene: TRBJ2-1; V gene: TRBV7-6; clone size: NA; D gene: NA; CDR3 DNA: TGTGCCAGCAGCTTAGTCACGGGGGTGGCTAACTCACTCAATGAGCAGTTCTTC; CDR3 protein: CASSLVTGVANSLNEQFF
J gene: TRBJ2-5; V gene: TRBV27; clone size: NA; D gene: NA; CDR3 DNA: TGTGCCAGCAGTTTATCCGGCCCGGGGACCCAGTACTTC; CDR3 protein: CASSLSGPGTQYF
J gene: TRBJ2-1; V gene: TRBV25-1; clone size: NA; D gene: TRBD2; CDR3 DNA: TGTGCCAGCAGTGTGGAACCAATTAGCGGGAGGGCCCGTGAGCAGTTCTTC; CDR3 protein: CASSVEPISGRAREQFF
J gene: TRBJ2-5; V gene: TRBV5-1; clone size: NA; D gene: TRBD2; CDR3 DNA: TGCGCCAGCAGCTTGGGTAGCGGGGATCAAGAGACCCAGTACTTC; CDR3 protein: CASSLGSGDQETQYF
J gene: TRBJ1-1; V gene: TRBV6-6; clone size: NA; D gene: NA; CDR3 DNA: TGTGCCAGCACCATATCCGCAGGGCACACTGAAGCTTTCTTT; CDR3 protein: CASTISAGHTEAFF
J gene: TRBJ1-5; V gene: TRBV28; clone size: NA; D gene: TRBD1; CDR3 DNA: TGTGCCAGCAGACCGGGACAGGGCAATCAGCCCCAGCATTTT; CDR3 protein: CASRPGQGNQPQHF
J gene: TRBJ1-5; V gene: TRBV5-5; clone size: NA; D gene: NA; CDR3 DNA: TGTGCCAGCAGCTGGACGGCAGGGGATCAGCCCCAGCATTTT; CDR3 protein: CASSWTAGDQPQHF
J gene: TRBJ1-2; V gene: TRBV11-2; clone size: NA; D gene: NA; CDR3 DNA: TGTGCCAGCAGCTTATCCGGGGGAAACTATGGCTACACCTTC; CDR3 protein: CASSLSGGNYGYTF
J gene: TRBJ2-1; V gene: TRBV28; clone size: NA; D gene: NA; CDR3 DNA: TGTGCCAGCAAAGGGACTTCTACTCGTCCGGACAATGAGCAGTTCTTC; CDR3 protein: CASKGTSTRPDNEQFF
J gene: TRBJ2-1; V gene: TRBV19; clone size: NA; D gene: NA; CDR3 DNA: TGTGCCAGTAGTATGTTTGGCGGTTCCAATGAGCAGTTCTTC; CDR3 protein: CASSMFGGSNEQFF
J gene: TRBJ2-4; V gene: TRBV6-1; clone size: NA; D gene: TRBD2; CDR3 DNA: TGTGCCAGCAGTGAAGCGCGATTGACTAGCGGGGGGGTAAACATTCAGTACTTC; CDR3 protein: CASSEARLTSGGVNIQYF
J gene: TRBJ1-2; V gene: TRBV28; clone size: NA; D gene: NA; CDR3 DNA: TGTGCCATTCGGGACATTCGGGGCTACACCTTC; CDR3 protein: CAIRDIRGYTF
J gene: TRBJ1-1; V gene: TRBV7-2; clone size: NA; D gene: NA; CDR3 DNA: TGTGCCAGCAGCTTAGTACCCGGGGGCACTGAAGCTTTCTTT; CDR3 protein: CASSLVPGGTEAFF
J gene: TRBJ2-5; V gene: TRBV5-1; clone size: NA; D gene: TRBD2; CDR3 DNA: TGCGCCAGCAGCTTGGTGGTTTCGGGAGGGATGGGAGAGACCCAGTACTTC; CDR3 protein: CASSLVVSGGMGETQYF
J gene: TRBJ2-7; V gene: TRBV7-2; clone size: NA; D gene: NA; CDR3 DNA: TGTGCCAGCACGGCCTCTCTAGTTAAGTACTTC; CDR3 protein: CASTASLVKYF
J gene: TRBJ1-4; V gene: TRBV19; clone size: NA; D gene: NA; CDR3 DNA: TGTGCCAGTAGTATTCCGTCTAATGAAAAACTGTTTTTT; CDR3 protein: CASSIPSNEKLFF
J gene: TRBJ2-1; V gene: TRBV5-1; clone size: once; D gene: TRBD1; CDR3 DNA: TGCGCCAGCAGGACAGGGATCCGCGCGTTAGGCAATGAGCAGTTCTTC; CDR3 protein: CASRTGIRALGNEQFF
J gene: TRBJ1-1; V gene: TRBV28; clone size: NA; D gene: TRBD1; CDR3 DNA: TGTGCCGGGGACAGGGGGGTGAACACTGAAGCTTTCTTT; CDR3 protein: CAGDRGVNTEAFF
J gene: TRBJ2-3; V gene: TRBV19; clone size: NA; D gene: NA; CDR3 DNA: TGTGCCAGTAGTATAGGCGGGAAAGTAAGAGATACGCAGTATTTT; CDR3 protein: CASSIGGKVRDTQYF
J gene: TRBJ2-7; V gene: TRBV9; clone size: NA; D gene: TRBD1; CDR3 DNA: TGTGCCAGCGCCTCGGGACAGGGCTACGAGCAGTACTTC; CDR3 protein: CASASGQGYEQYF
J gene: TRBJ1-2; V gene: TRBV5-5; clone size: NA; D gene: TRBD1; CDR3 DNA: TGTGCCAGCAGCTCTGGACAGGGAGGGCCCTATGGCTACACCTTC; CDR3 protein: CASSSGQGGPYGYTF
J gene: TRBJ1-2; V gene: TRBV14; clone size: NA; D gene: NA; CDR3 DNA: TGTGCCAGCAGCCCGCCGGGTGCTAACTATGGCTACACCTTC; CDR3 protein: CASSPPGANYGYTF
J gene: TRBJ2-5; V gene: TRBV30; clone size: NA; D gene: NA; CDR3 DNA: TGTGCCTGGAGCTGGGGGCAGGGGGGAGAGACCCAGTACTTC; CDR3 protein: CAWSWGQGGETQYF
J gene: TRBJ2-7; V gene: TRBV18; clone size: NA; D gene: TRBD1; CDR3 DNA: TGTGCCAGCTCACCAAACAGGGGGGACAACGAGCAGTACTTC; CDR3 protein: CASSPNRGDNEQYF
J gene: TRBJ2-2; V gene: TRBV28; clone size: NA; D gene: TRBD1; CDR3 DNA: TGTGCCAGCAGTTTAAGCCGGGACAGGTCGAACACCGGGGAGCTGTTTTTT; CDR3 protein: CASSLSRDRSNTGELFF
J gene: TRBJ2-7; V gene: TRBV27; clone size: NA; D gene: TRBD2; CDR3 DNA: TGTGCCAGCAGGCTAGCGGGAGAGAGGGAGCAGTACTTC; CDR3 protein: CASRLAGEREQYF
J gene: TRBJ1-5; V gene: TRBV4-1; clone size: NA; D gene: NA; CDR3 DNA: TGCGCCAGCAGCCGATATTCAGGGAATCAGCCCCAGCATTTT; CDR3 protein: CASSRYSGNQPQHF
J gene: TRBJ2-7; V gene: TRBV5-5; clone size: NA; D gene: NA; CDR3 DNA: TGTGCCAGCAGCTTCCAGGGGGGACCCTCCTACGAGCAGTACTTC; CDR3 protein: CASSFQGGPSYEQYF
J gene: TRBJ1-2; V gene: TRBV7-2; clone size: NA; D gene: TRBD1; CDR3 DNA: TGTGCCAGCAGCCCTAGGACAGGGAATGGCTACACCTTC; CDR3 protein: CASSPRTGNGYTF
J gene: TRBJ1-2; V gene: TRBV28; clone size: NA; D gene: NA; CDR3 DNA: TGTGCCAGCAGTGGCCAGTCCTATGGCTACACCTTC; CDR3 protein: CASSGQSYGYTF
J gene: TRBJ1-1; V gene: TRBV5-4; clone size: NA; D gene: NA; CDR3 DNA: TGTGCCAGCAGCTTTGGGGGGGCAGGGTACACTGAAGCTTTCTTT; CDR3 protein: CASSFGGAGYTEAFF
J gene: TRBJ2-7; V gene: TRBV27; clone size: NA; D gene: TRBD2; CDR3 DNA: TGTGCCAGCAGTCAACTAGGACTAGCGGGAGCCCACGAGCAGTACTTC; CDR3 protein: CASSQLGLAGAHEQYF
J gene: TRBJ1-2; V gene: TRBV6-6; clone size: NA; D gene: NA; CDR3 DNA: TGTGCCAGCAGGCTACAGGCTGACTATGGCTACACCTTC; CDR3 protein: CASRLQADYGYTF